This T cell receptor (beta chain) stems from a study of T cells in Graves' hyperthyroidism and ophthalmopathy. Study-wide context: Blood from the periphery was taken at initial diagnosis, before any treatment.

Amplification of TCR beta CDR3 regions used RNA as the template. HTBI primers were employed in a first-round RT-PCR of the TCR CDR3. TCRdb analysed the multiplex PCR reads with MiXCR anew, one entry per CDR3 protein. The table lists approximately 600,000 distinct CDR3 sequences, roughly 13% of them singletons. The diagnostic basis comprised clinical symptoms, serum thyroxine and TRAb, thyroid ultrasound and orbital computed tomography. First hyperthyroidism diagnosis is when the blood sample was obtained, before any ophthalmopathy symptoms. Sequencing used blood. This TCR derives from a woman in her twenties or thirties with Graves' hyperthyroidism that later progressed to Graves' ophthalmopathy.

CDR3 region: CASSSGGAAAEQYF. For the CDR3, the DNA is TGTGCCAGCAGCTCCGGCGGCGCAGCCGCAGAGCAGTACTTC. The rearrangement links TRBV7-2 to TRBJ2-7; D gene uncertain. From germline, CDR1 is SGHTA and CDR2 FQGNSA. V lost 4 bases and J lost 7, with 17 bases in between. The CDR3 length is 14 residues.